Listed here are 27 T cell receptor beta chains from one sample, sequenced in a study of long-term antiretroviral therapy in people with HIV. Survey-level resolution applied to immunoSEQ assay v3.0. Repertoires were generated with immunoSEQ multiplex PCR, while TCRdb's copy carries only in-frame clones and drops some. This sample has more than 35,000 clones; 90% to 95% occur once, and the top ten carry roughly 2.5%. The sample here was unsorted PBMCs, taken 3.7 years after starting antiretroviral therapy. Receptor source: a woman aged 50 to 60 with HIV.

The chain couples TRBV19 to TRBJ2-7, with D uncertain. Germline V gene lookup returns CDR1 LNHDA and CDR2 SQIVND (reference sequence). This CDR3 contains 11 residues. V lost 5 bases, J lost 4 bases, and 6 bases lay in between. The CDR3 DNA is TGTGCCAGTAGTTTCGGGTACGAGCAGTACTTC. Translating it yields CASSFGYEQYF.

V and J are TRBV5-5 and TRBJ2-2, with 9 bases that match TRBD1. Germline trimming cut 0 bases from V and 9 bases from J; bases unmatched to any gene: 6. The CDR3 is 15 residues long. Germline lookup yields CDR1 SGHKS and CDR2 YYEKEE (reference sequence). The CDR3 sequence: CASSLGDRAVRELFF. In DNA form, the CDR3 reads TGTGCCAGCAGCTTGGGGGACAGGGCAGTCCGGGAGCTGTTTTTT.

This clone has only one observation. This rearrangement joins TRBV4-2 to TRBJ2-3; 16 nucleotides align to TRBD2. The CDR3 length is 18 residues. The J segment lost 5 bases and the V segment lost 0 bases, leaving 5 bases of the junction unmatched. CDR1 is LGHNA and CDR2 is YNFKEQ in the germline V gene. CDR3 sequence reads: CASSQEGTSGGALDTQYF. The CDR3 DNA sequence: TGTGCCAGCAGCCAAGAGGGGACTAGCGGGGGGGCGTTAGATACGCAGTATTTT.

J is TRBJ1-4 and V is TRBV4-1, with TRBD1 as a possible D gene (5 bases). CDR1 is MGHRA, CDR2 YSYEKL, per germline. With 4 bases removed from V and 6 bases from J, the gap between germline ends came to 15 bases. The CDR3 is 15 amino acids. For the CDR3, the DNA is TGCGCCAGCAGCCGAGATGACAGCCAGGATGAAAAACTGTTTTTT. It codes for CASSRDDSQDEKLFF.

The V call is TRBV5-1, the J call TRBJ2-5; D remains unclear. Germline V lookup: CDR1 SGHRS, CDR2 YFSETQ. V lost 3 bases, J lost 1 base, and 4 bases lay in between. This CDR3 region has 12 residues. CDR3: CASSSAQETQYF. CDR3 bases: TGCGCCAGCAGCTCCGCCCAAGAGACCCAGTACTTC.

The chain recombines TRBV7-6 with TRBJ2-1; D might be TRBD1 (7 bases). The CDR3 is 16 residues long. The germline V and J ends were trimmed by 1 base and 5 bases, with 15 bases remaining between them. Germline CDR1 is SGHVS and CDR2 is FNYEAQ. The CDR3 reads CASSLGQGGAHNEQFF. As DNA, the CDR3 is TGTGCCAGCAGCTTAGGACAGGGAGGAGCACACAATGAGCAGTTCTTC.

This sequence joins TRBV18 and TRBJ2-7; D tentatively fits TRBD1 or TRBD2 (5 bases each). The V and J ends lost 3 bases and 4 bases respectively, with 16 bases between them. The V gene's germline CDR1 is KGHSH and CDR2 LQKENI. The CDR3 has 15 residues. The CDR3, as DNA: TGTGCCAGCTCACCTTCTGGGGGAATCCAGTACGAGCAGTACTTC. Translating it yields CASSPSGGIQYEQYF.

This clone was seen more than once but under ten times. The chain recombines TRBV5-1 with TRBJ1-6; TRBD1 matches 7 bases. CDR1 and CDR2 (germline): SGHRS, YFSETQ. V trimming: 3 bases; J trimming: 9 bases; junction bases outside the gene matches: 9. This CDR3 comprises 15 residues. CDR3 amino acids: CASSSYTGEGSPLHF. DNA of the CDR3: TGCGCCAGCAGCTCCTACACAGGGGAGGGTTCACCCCTCCACTTT.

V is TRBV19 and J is TRBJ2-7, with no clear D. Germline values: CDR1 LNHDA, CDR2 SQIVND (reference sequence). Trimming left V 1 base short and J 0 bases short, with 10 bases between. CDR3 size: 15 residues. CDR3 sequence: CASSIGASPSYEQYF. The DNA for the CDR3 is TGTGCCAGTAGTATAGGGGCGAGCCCCTCCTACGAGCAGTACTTC. Full variable domain (outside the CDR3, taken from reference TRBV19 and TRBJ2-7): DGGITQSPKYLFRKEGQNVTLSCEQNLNHDAMYWYRQDPGQGLRLIYYSQIVNDFQKGDIAEGYSVSREKKESFPLTVTSAQKNPTAFYLCASSIGASPSYEQYFGPGTRLTVT.

This clone is labeled medium-sized (0.01 to 0.1%). The V call is TRBV4-3, the J call TRBJ1-6; D is uncertain. With 0 bases removed from V and 8 bases from J, the gap between germline ends came to 11 bases. Per the germline V gene, CDR1 is LGHNA and CDR2 is YSLEER. The CDR3 is made up of 15 amino acids. The DNA of the CDR3 is TGCGCCAGCAGCCAAGATTCTGGCAGAGATTCACCCCTCCACTTT. It codes for CASSQDSGRDSPLHF.

The chain uses TRBV5-5 and TRBJ1-3, with no clear D. The CDR3 spans 15 residues. From germline, CDR1 is SGHKS and CDR2 YYEKEE (reference sequence). V was pared by 4 bases and J by 0 bases, with 11 bases between. Here the CDR3 reads CASSIEFYSGNTIYF. DNA for the CDR3: TGTGCCAGCAGCATAGAGTTTTACTCTGGAAACACCATATATTTT.

The gene calls are TRBV18 and TRBJ2-5; no clear D. V gave up 2 bases and J gave up 5 bases, with 9 bases separating them. The CDR3 extends over 13 amino acids. Germline V gene lookup returns CDR1 KGHSH and CDR2 LQKENI. The CDR3 reads CASSPKADETQYF. The DNA for the CDR3 is TGTGCCAGCTCACCAAAGGCGGACGAGACCCAGTACTTC.

This sequence joins TRBV28 and TRBJ1-6, with TRBD1 as a possible D gene (5 bases). Looked up from germline, CDR1 is MDHEN and CDR2 is SYDVKM. V was trimmed by 6 bases and J by 6 bases, leaving 21 bases between them. The CDR3 contains 17 residues. For the CDR3, the DNA is TGTGCCAGCAGGTCGGGCCTTCAAGGGGCCTCTAATTCACCCCTCCACTTT. As protein: CASRSGLQGASNSPLHF.

This clone was seen once. The rearrangement joins TRBV11-2 to TRBJ2-7; 8 nucleotides line up with TRBD1. CDR3 size: 16 residues. Germline values: CDR1 SGHAT, CDR2 FQNNGV. Losses at the gene ends were 5 bases for V and 3 bases for J; bases not matched to a gene: 12. The CDR3 nucleotides are TGTGCCAGCAGCACTCGATCCGGGACAGGATTCTACGAGCAGTACTTC. It encodes CASSTRSGTGFYEQYF.

The chain joins TRBV19 to TRBJ1-6; TRBD1 agrees at 7 bases. This CDR3 comprises 14 residues. Germline values: CDR1 LNHDA, CDR2 SQIVND (reference sequence). The V and J ends lost 6 bases and 6 bases, in that order; junction bases with no gene match: 5. The DNA for the CDR3 is TGTGCCAGTAGCCCGGGACAGCTTAATTCACCCCTCCACTTT. Translation: CASSPGQLNSPLHF.

The V gene is TRBV15, the J gene TRBJ2-7, with D tentatively TRBD1 (5 bases). CDR3 length equals 14 residues. CDR1 and CDR2 (germline): LNHNV, YYDKDF (reference sequence). Trimming took 1 base from V and 3 from J, leaving 10 bases between them. This chain's CDR3 is CATSRGQGNYEQYF. In DNA, the CDR3 is TGTGCCACCAGCAGAGGTCAGGGTAACTACGAGCAGTACTTC.

The V call is TRBV6-5, the J call TRBJ1-5, with 10 nucleotides matching TRBD1. This CDR3 spans 16 amino acids. V gave up 2 bases and J gave up 2 bases; unmatched junction bases: 3. CDR1 and CDR2 from the germline V gene are MNHEY and SVGAGI. In nucleotides, the CDR3 is TGTGCCAGCAGTTACCAGGGGACAGGGGGCAATCAGCCCCAGCATTTT. Encoded protein: CASSYQGTGGNQPQHF.

The chain has TRBV18 and TRBJ1-4, with 7 bases lining up with TRBD1. The germline gives CDR1 KGHSH, CDR2 LQKENI. V trimming: 3 bases; J trimming: 7 bases; junction bases outside the gene matches: 8. This CDR3 region has 15 residues. The CDR3 is CASSPREGGGEKLFF. The CDR3 DNA sequence: TGTGCCAGCTCACCGAGGGAAGGGGGCGGTGAAAAACTGTTTTTT.

The V and J genes are TRBV9 and TRBJ1-6; tentatively, D is TRBD1 (5 bases). CDR1 SGDLS and CDR2 YYNGEE come from the germline V gene. The CDR3 consists of 15 residues. The V gene lost 1 base and the J gene lost 4 bases, with 9 bases spanning the gap. CDR3 sequence reads: CASSVRGEYNSPLHF. DNA of the CDR3: TGTGCCAGCAGCGTAAGAGGGGAATATAATTCACCCCTCCACTTT.

The genes are TRBV6-6 and TRBJ2-2; 9 nucleotides align to TRBD1. CDR3 length: 16 residues. Germline lookup yields CDR1 MNHNY and CDR2 SVGAGI (reference sequence). With V trimmed by 2 bases and J by 3 bases, 4 bases remained unmatched. CDR3 amino acids: CASSYGGQGYTGELFF. CDR3 bases: TGTGCCAGCAGTTACGGCGGACAGGGGTACACCGGGGAGCTGTTTTTT.

The V call is TRBV7-2, the J call TRBJ2-5, with TRBD1 matching 10 bases. The CDR3 spans 15 residues. Losses at the gene ends were 3 bases for V and 2 bases for J; bases not matched to a gene: 3. Germline values: CDR1 SGHTA, CDR2 FQGNSA. The CDR3 loop reads CASSLDRGAQETQYF. CDR3 nucleotides: TGTGCCAGCAGCTTGGACAGGGGGGCTCAAGAGACCCAGTACTTC.

J is TRBJ2-5 and V is TRBV19; 7 bases are a match to TRBD1. V lost 8 bases, J lost 2 bases, and 11 bases stayed unmatched. CDR1 is LNHDA, CDR2 SQIVND, per germline (reference sequence). The CDR3 is made up of 15 amino acids. The CDR3 is CASQPTGLNQETQYF. The CDR3, as DNA: TGTGCCAGTCAACCGACAGGGTTAAATCAAGAGACCCAGTACTTC.

V usage is TRBV6-1 and J usage is TRBJ2-7; no firm D call. Germline CDR1 and CDR2: MNHNS and SASEGT. V shed 3 bases and J shed 0 bases, with 3 bases lying between them. The CDR3 spans 12 residues. The DNA of the CDR3 is TGTGCCAGCAGTGATTCCTCCTACGAGCAGTACTTC. Amino acids: CASSDSSYEQYF.

This clone has only one observation. The chain links TRBV6-5 to TRBJ2-7; no reliable D call. The V gene lost 2 bases and the J gene lost 7 bases, with 6 bases spanning the gap. The CDR3 has 11 amino acids. CDR1 is MNHEY and CDR2 is SVGAGI in the germline V gene. The CDR3 loop reads CASSYETEQYF. The DNA for the CDR3 is TGTGCCAGCAGTTACGAAACGGAGCAGTACTTC.

In DNA form, the CDR3 reads TGTGCCAGCAGCGTAGGACAGACATACGAGCAGTACTTC. Translation gives CASSVGQTYEQYF. V gene TRBV7-8 combines with J gene TRBJ2-7; a weak D match, TRBD1 (6 bases). CDR1 and CDR2 (germline): SGHVS, FQNEAQ. Trimming shortened V by 5 bases and J by 4 bases, and 12 bases separated the two germline ends. The CDR3 totals 13 residues.

V usage is TRBV6-5 and J usage is TRBJ2-7, with 8 bases fitting TRBD1. With V trimmed by 0 bases and J by 2 bases, 6 bases remained unmatched. The germline CDR1 and CDR2 sequences are MNHEY and SVGAGI. The CDR3 has 16 residues. This CDR3 is CASSYSQTGEAYEQYF. The DNA of the CDR3 is TGTGCCAGCAGTTACTCGCAGACAGGGGAAGCCTACGAGCAGTACTTC.

This clone was found once. V usage is TRBV6-5 and J usage is TRBJ1-2; D is ambiguous. The germline V and J ends were trimmed by 2 bases and 2 bases, with 6 bases remaining between them. The CDR3 is made up of 13 amino acids. CDR1 and CDR2 (germline): MNHEY, SVGAGI. This CDR3 reads CASSYDPNYGYTF. In DNA, the CDR3 is TGTGCCAGCAGTTACGATCCGAACTATGGCTACACCTTC.